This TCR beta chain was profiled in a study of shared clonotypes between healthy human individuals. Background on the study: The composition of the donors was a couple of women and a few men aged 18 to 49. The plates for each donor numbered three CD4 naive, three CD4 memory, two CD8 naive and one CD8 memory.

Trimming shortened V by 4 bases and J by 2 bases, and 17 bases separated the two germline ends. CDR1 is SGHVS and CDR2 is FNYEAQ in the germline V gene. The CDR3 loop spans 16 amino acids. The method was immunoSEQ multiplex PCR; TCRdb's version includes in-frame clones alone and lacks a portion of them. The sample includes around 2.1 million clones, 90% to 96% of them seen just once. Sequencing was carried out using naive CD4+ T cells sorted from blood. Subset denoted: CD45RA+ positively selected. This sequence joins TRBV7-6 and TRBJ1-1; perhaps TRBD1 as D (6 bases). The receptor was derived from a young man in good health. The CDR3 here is CASSSIVGQGNTEAFF. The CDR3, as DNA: TGTGCCAGCAGCTCAATAGTGGGACAAGGAAACACTGAAGCTTTCTTT. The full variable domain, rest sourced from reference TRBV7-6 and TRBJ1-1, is GAGVSQSPRYKVTKRGQDVALRCDPISGHVSLYWYRQALGQGPEFLTYFNYEAQQDKSGLPNDRFSAERPEGSISTLTIQRTEQRDSAMYRCASSSIVGQGNTEAFFGQGTRLTVV.